Presented here are 28 T cell receptor beta chains from one specimen sequenced in a study of tumor and adjacent non-tumor tissue in lung cancer. RNA was extracted from bulk tissue without any cell sorting. The normal lung tissue was taken more than 3 cm from the tumor edge. TCRbeta libraries were built with three rounds of nested PCR, modified from ARM-PCR. Each CDR3 protein gets one entry after TCRdb re-called the multiplex PCR reads with MiXCR. Here the sample spans 60,000 to 100,000 distinct CDR3 sequences, approximately 82% being singletons. The specimen was distant non-tumor lung tissue. These receptors were collected from a man between 70 and 80 years old with non-small cell lung cancer.

This clonotype has ten or more counts. V and J are TRBV14 and TRBJ1-2; D not certain. The germline CDR1 and CDR2 sequences are SGHDN and FVKESK. V lost 1 base, J lost 8 bases, and 20 bases lay in between. The CDR3 extends over 16 amino acids. In nucleotides, the CDR3 is TGTGCCAGCAGCCAAGGACCCAGAAACCAAATCTACGGCTACACCTTC. Translating it yields CASSQGPRNQIYGYTF.

J is TRBJ1-4 and V is TRBV7-9, with TRBD1 matching over 7 bases. The CDR3 sequence is 17 residues long. Germline trimming cut 5 bases from V and 5 bases from J; bases unmatched to any gene: 14. CDR1 SEHNR and CDR2 FQNEAQ come from the germline V gene (reference sequence). The CDR3 protein is CASSLRGKGEGNEKLFF. The CDR3 DNA follows: TGTGCCAGCAGCCTCAGGGGGAAGGGAGAGGGGAATGAAAAACTGTTTTTT.

This sequence joins TRBV4-1 and TRBJ2-7, with D perhaps TRBD1 (5 bases). CDR1 and CDR2 (germline): MGHRA, YSYEKL. The CDR3 extends over 15 amino acids. Trimming removed 4 bases from V and 8 bases from J, with 21 bases in between. The CDR3 DNA reads TGCGCCAGCAGCCGTGGTACCGGCAGGGCGAGCAAGCAGTACTTC. Translated: CASSRGTGRASKQYF.

This clonotype was recorded many times. This chain connects TRBV4-3 to TRBJ2-7, with 14 bases fitting TRBD2. Germline CDR1 reads LGHNA; CDR2 reads YSLEER. The CDR3 has 21 residues. V dropped 1 base and J dropped 0; count of bases not matched to a gene: 14. CDR3 sequence (DNA): TGCGCCAGCAGCCAAGCCCGTAACTCAAAAGGACTAGCGGGAGGCTCCTACGAGCAGTACTTC. The encoded protein is CASSQARNSKGLAGGSYEQYF.

The gene calls are TRBV5-1 and TRBJ2-4, with D possibly TRBD1 on 6 matching bases. Trimming shortened V by 4 bases and J by 4 bases, and 15 bases separated the two germline ends. Germline CDR1 and CDR2: SGHRS and YFSETQ. The CDR3 totals 15 residues. The CDR3 coding sequence is TGCGCCAGCAGCGAACCACAGGGCGCAAAAAACATTCAGTACTTC. It encodes CASSEPQGAKNIQYF.

Remarks on this clonotype: At one boundary the junction diverges from the germline segment, which might be a read error. In DNA, the CDR3 is TGTGCCAGCAGAAGGGCTAGTGACACAGATACGCATTATTTT. This gives the protein CASRRASDTDTHYF. The chain links TRBV6-2 or TRBV6-3 to TRBJ2-3; no firm D call. The germline V gene encodes CDR1 MNHEY and CDR2 SVGEGT. The CDR3 is 14 amino acids.

Many counts were recorded for this clonotype. The chain couples TRBV5-6 to TRBJ1-6; unclear D gene. Germline V gene data show CDR1 as SGHDT and CDR2 as YYEEEE. The germline V and J ends were trimmed by 4 bases and 10 bases, with 9 bases remaining between them. The CDR3 runs 12 residues. In DNA form, the CDR3 reads TGTGCCAGCAGCCGCGCTGGATCACCCCTCCACTTT. As protein: CASSRAGSPLHF.

The count of this clonotype is one. The junction and the germline gene differ at one end; a read error may be behind it. J is TRBJ2-4 and V is TRBV9; the D gene is possibly TRBD1 (7 bases). Germline V gives CDR1 SGDLS, CDR2 YYNGEE. This CDR3 spans 16 amino acids. This chain's CDR3 is CTSQYSRPGGGNIQYF. In nucleotides, the CDR3 is TGTACCAGCCAATACTCCCGCCCAGGGGGAGGAAACATTCAGTACTTC. Filled out from reference TRBV9 and TRBJ2-4, the complete variable domain reads DSGVTQTPKHLITATGQRVTLRCSPRSGDLSVYWYQQSLDQGLQFLIQYYNGEERAKGNILERFSAQQFPDLHSELNLSSLELGDSALYFCTSQYSRPGGGNIQYFGAGTRLSVL.

A note on this clonotype: The conserved phenylalanine or tryptophan is not found at the CDR3 terminus, so this likely reflects a read error. V and J are TRBV5-4 and TRBJ2-2, with D uncertain. The CDR3 length is 12 residues. Germline-derived CDR1 and CDR2 are SGHNT and YYREEE (reference sequence). DNA for the CDR3: TGTGCCAGCAGCTCAGACACTGGGGATCTGTTTATT. Its protein is CASSSDTGDLFI.

Notes on this clonotype: One end of the junction does not line up with germline, which may come from a read error. The chain has TRBV10-3 and TRBJ1-2; D remains unclear. CDR1 is ENHRY, CDR2 SYGVKD, per germline. The CDR3 runs to 13 residues. The CDR3 reads CDISAEQGHGYTF. DNA for the CDR3: TGTGACATCAGTGCTGAGCAAGGTCACGGCTACACCTTC.

This clonotype is labeled medium-sized (0.01 to 0.1%). This chain joins TRBV29-1 and TRBJ2-1; D is uncertain. The CDR3 has 14 amino acids. Between the trimmed V and J ends, which lost 6 bases and 0 bases, there was a span of 12 bases. Germline values: CDR1 SQVTM, CDR2 ANQGSEA. In nucleotides, the CDR3 is TGCAGCGTGGAGTTGTGGAGCTCCTACAATGAGCAGTTCTTC. Protein sequence: CSVELWSSYNEQFF.

The rearrangement links TRBV28 to TRBJ2-5, with 7 positions matching TRBD2. V trimming: 6 bases; J trimming: 11 bases; junction bases outside the gene matches: 18. This CDR3 is 15 amino acids long. Per germline, CDR1 MDHEN and CDR2 SYDVKM. The CDR3 DNA follows: TGTGCCAGCAGCCGGAGGGTGGGAGGGGTAGAGAGACAGTACTTC. Protein product: CASSRRVGGVERQYF.

The V call is TRBV6-2 or TRBV6-3, the J call TRBJ1-5; maybe TRBD1 (6 bases). Trimming left V 5 bases short and J 13 bases short, with 24 bases between. This CDR3 has 15 residues. Germline-derived CDR1 and CDR2 are MNHEY and SVGEGT. The CDR3 is CASSQNLGGNQSQHF. The CDR3 nucleotides read TGTGCCAGCAGTCAGAACCTGGGGGGCAATCAGTCACAGCATTTT.

About this clonotype itself: An end of the junction differs from the germline gene, which may be a read error. This rearrangement joins TRBV5-6 to TRBJ1-6; D may be TRBD1 (5 bases). This CDR3 contains 16 residues. Per the germline V gene, CDR1 is SGHDT and CDR2 is YYEEEE. CDR3 in amino acids: CASSFGGSSYNSPLYF. As DNA, the CDR3 is TGTGCCAGCAGCTTCGGGGGTAGCTCCTATAATTCACCACTCTACTTT. Supplemented by reference TRBV5-6 and TRBJ1-6, the full variable domain reads DAGVTQSPTHLIKTRGQQVTLRCSPKSGHDTVSWYQQALGQGPQFIFQYYEEEERQRGNFPDRFSGHQFPNYSSELNVNALLLGDSALYLCASSFGGSSYNSPLYFGNGTRLTVT.

The V and J genes are TRBV11-3 and TRBJ2-7, with 8 positions matching TRBD1. The CDR3 has 16 amino acids. Unmatched junction bases numbered 12, after V lost 5 bases and J lost 3 bases. Germline loops: CDR1 SGHNT, CDR2 YENEEA. CDR3 amino acids: CASSLWTGSLYYEQYF. CDR3 bases: TGTGCCAGCAGCCTCTGGACAGGGTCTCTTTACTACGAGCAGTACTTC.

About this clonotype itself: At one end the junction does not follow the germline gene, possibly because of a read error. The chain couples TRBV10-3 to TRBJ2-3, with 8 bases identical to TRBD2. CDR1 ENHRY and CDR2 SYGVKD come from the germline V gene. This CDR3 contains 16 residues. The CDR3: CAISNGLAGITDMQYF. The DNA for the CDR3 is TGTGCCATCAGCAATGGATTAGCGGGAATAACAGATATGCAGTATTTT.

V gene TRBV5-4 combines with J gene TRBJ1-6, with TRBD1 matching 7 bases. This CDR3 is built from 15 residues. Trimming cost V 4 bases and J 15 bases; bases outside gene matches: 16. The germline gives CDR1 SGHNT, CDR2 YYREEE (reference sequence). Here the CDR3 reads CASSHPTGPGSSLHF. Here the CDR3 DNA reads TGTGCCAGCAGCCATCCGACAGGGCCGGGCTCAAGCCTCCACTTT.

In this sample, this clonotype is medium-sized (0.01 to 0.1%). The rearrangement uses TRBV11-3 and TRBJ2-7; D call uncertain. From germline, CDR1 is SGHNT and CDR2 YENEEA. With 0 bases removed from V and 3 bases from J, the gap between germline ends came to 12 bases. This CDR3 is built from 15 residues. CDR3 amino acids: CASSLDGGTSYEQYF. Here the CDR3 DNA reads TGTGCCAGCAGCTTAGATGGCGGTACAAGCTACGAGCAGTACTTC.

About this clonotype: The conserved phenylalanine or tryptophan is not found at the CDR3 terminus, so this likely reflects a read error. This chain links TRBV11-2 with TRBJ1-2; D is unresolved. CDR3 length: 15 residues. In germline, CDR1 is SGHAT, CDR2 FQNNGV. The V gene lost 3 bases and the J gene lost 5 bases, with 16 bases spanning the gap. CDR3 sequence: CASSFSKGFAYGYTS. For the CDR3, the DNA is TGTGCCAGCAGCTTTTCCAAGGGCTTCGCTTATGGCTACACCTCC.

This clonotype is medium-sized (0.01 to 0.1%) by share. The chain carries TRBV6-2 or TRBV6-3 and TRBJ1-5, with D uncertain. This CDR3 is 12 amino acids long. V dropped 3 bases and J dropped 7 bases, with 7 bases sitting between them. The V gene's germline CDR1 is MNHEY and CDR2 SVGEGT. The CDR3 sequence: CASSYQPQPQHF. The DNA of the CDR3 is TGTGCCAGCAGTTATCAGCCCCAGCCCCAGCATTTT.

A remark on this clonotype: This may be a read error, as it is one base from a much larger clone. The gene calls are TRBV12-3 or TRBV12-4 and TRBJ1-1; D ambiguous. The length of the CDR3 is 13 residues. As DNA, the CDR3 is TGTGCCAGCAGTTTTTTGGCGAACACTGAAGTTTTCTTT. Translating gives CASSFLANTEVFF.

This clonotype came up once. One junction end disagrees with the germline gene, perhaps due to a read error. The CDR3 bases are TGCGTCAGCAGCCACCTTCCGGGACTAGACAATGATCAGTTCTTC. Translating it yields CVSSHLPGLDNDQFF. The rearrangement joins TRBV4-3 to TRBJ2-1; 8 positions match TRBD2. Germline V gives CDR1 LGHNA, CDR2 YSLEER. The length of the CDR3 is 15 residues.

To note about this clonotype: An end of the junction does not agree with germline; a read error may underlie this. The CDR3 spells CASSFRTRPSPGELFF. CDR3 DNA: TGTGCCAGCAGCTTTCGGACACGCCCTTCCCCCGGGGAGCTATTTTTT. The chain links TRBV11-2 to TRBJ2-2; D is possibly TRBD1 or TRBD2 (5 bases each). Germline-derived CDR1 and CDR2 are SGHAT and FQNNGV. The CDR3 totals 16 residues.

The chain joins TRBV6-1 to TRBJ2-3, with 8 positions matching TRBD2. Germline trimming cut 8 bases from V and 14 bases from J; bases unmatched to any gene: 15. Germline V gives CDR1 MNHNS, CDR2 SASEGT. This CDR3 region has 13 residues. The CDR3 bases are TGTGCCAGCTGGAGCGGGAGCACAGATGCGCTGTATTTT. This gives the protein CASWSGSTDALYF.

The J gene is TRBJ2-7, the V gene TRBV20-1; 15 bases fit TRBD2. V was pared by 0 bases and J by 7 bases, with 7 bases of the junction left unmatched. The CDR3 has 16 amino acids. From germline, CDR1 is DFQATT and CDR2 SNEGSKA (reference sequence). The CDR3 region has the DNA TGCAGTGCTAGAGAAGAGGGGACTAGCGGGAGGTCGGAGCAGTACTTC. Translation gives CSAREEGTSGRSEQYF.

This clonotype is termed medium-sized (0.01 to 0.1%). The chain has TRBV6-1 and TRBJ2-1; 11 bases map to TRBD2. CDR1 is MNHNS and CDR2 is SASEGT in the germline V gene. This CDR3 has 16 residues. With V trimmed by 4 bases and J by 7 bases, 9 bases remained unmatched. The CDR3: CASSAMIAGGHNEQFF. CDR3 DNA sequence: TGTGCCAGCAGTGCTATGATAGCGGGAGGGCATAATGAGCAGTTCTTC.

In this sample, this clonotype turned up a few times. The CDR3 does not close with the conserved phenylalanine or tryptophan, likely indicating a read error. The limits of the CDR3 on the DNA are not certain, so only TCRdb's listed CDR3 is given. The CDR3 spells CACSFRDRTLNTEALY. The V and J genes are TRBV11-3 and TRBJ1-1; TRBD1, as called in the table, went unchecked against the DNA. The length of the CDR3 is 16 amino acids, counting both ends. Germline values: CDR1 SGHNT, CDR2 YENEEA.

Turning to this clonotype: At one of its ends the junction is not consistent with the germline gene, which may arise from a read error. V is TRBV29-1 and J is TRBJ2-1; tentative D call: TRBD2 (7 bases). CDR1 and CDR2 (germline): SQVTM, ANQGSEA. CDR3 length: 14 residues. The CDR3 DNA reads as TGCAGCGTCAACCCGCGGGGGCTGGGCAATAAGCACTTCTTC. It translates to CSVNPRGLGNKHFF.